This entry concerns a single TCR beta chain. This clone was detected only once. Its binding antigen is unknown. No much larger clone exists at a distance of one base, and base qualities are not known. The protocol used for the library was the immunoSEQ multiplex PCR assay. Imported from immuneACCESS, the table was reduced by TCRdb to in-frame sequences with V and J called. These copies leave out some clones; in studies compared against another copy, an unresolved V gene accounts for under half, and the cause of the remainder is not known. Within this sample are roughly 410,000 clones, with approximately 95% of them counted one time only. The ten most abundant clones make up 0.015% to 0.025% of the sample. These data belong to a study of shared T cell receptors in the human thymus (dated by TCRdb to the early 2020s). Broadly, across the study: The study examined how the human thymus generates shared, self-reactive T-cell receptor alpha chains.

The CDR3 holds 17 amino acids from the cysteine to the phenylalanine. Of the read, only the CDR3 DNA is kept; its 51 bases are in frame from base 1. The junction carries 21 bases between V and J, which are trimmed by 2 bases and 4 bases respectively. Based on the germline V gene, the CDR1 and CDR2 sequences are SGHDN and FVKESK. The clonotype originates from a human donor. This sequence uses TRBV14 and TRBJ2-7; the best D guess is TRBD1, with 5 bases matching. Sequencing input: thymocytes. Here is the DNA: TGTGCCAGCAGCCAACGATTTGTGCAGGGCAGTTCGTACGAGCAGTACTTC. This gives the protein CASSQRFVQGSSYEQYF.